The clone carrying this T cell receptor (beta chain) was counted a few times. Antigen specificity is unknown. Each donor was a healthy Caucasian. The data were obtained in a study of identical twins. Study outcomes and limitations: Fewer insertions were carried by abundant cord blood beta clonotypes, but none was seen in memory repertoires. It was cross-sectional statistical analysis, not following the same donors, that the conclusions relied on.

TCRdb re-derived calls from the 5' RACE reads in MiXCR, one entry per CDR3 protein. Among 700,000 to 950,000 distinct CDR3 sequences, 10% to 15% were seen once, and the ten largest hold around 1.5%. V was shortened by 3 bases and J by 2 bases, with 19 bases between the two germline ends. The CDR3 spans 16 residues. Germline lookup yields CDR1 DFQATT and CDR2 SNEGSKA (reference sequence). The same sample was also used in a study of yellow fever vaccine responses in identical twins.

The material sequenced was PBMCs. V usage is TRBV20-1 and J usage is TRBJ2-5; D assignment may be TRBD1 or TRBD2 (5 bases each). The TCR originated in a woman aged 18-29 years in good health. CDR3 sequence reads: CSARGVAGPSQETQYF. DNA for the CDR3: TGCAGTGCTAGGGGGGTAGCTGGGCCTAGTCAAGAGACCCAGTACTTC.